Below, 26 T cell receptor beta chains from the same sample are listed, as sequenced in a study of T-cell reconstitution after alpha-beta-depleted transplantation in children. The library targeted TCRbeta and was prepared with unique molecular identifiers. Via MiXCR, TCRdb re-called the PCR reads, giving one row per CDR3 protein. Of around 680,000 distinct CDR3 sequences in the sample, roughly 15% are singletons; the top ten hold approximately 1.1%. Sequences were derived from PBMCs from the stem cell graft donor, sampled from the stem cell graft. Receptors originate from a human donor who donated a stem cell graft to a child with acute myeloid leukemia.

This clonotype was picked up a small number of times. The CDR3 sequence: CASSQGTGFLSPLHF. For the CDR3, the DNA is TGTGCCAGCAGCCAAGGGACAGGGTTTTTATCACCCCTCCACTTT. The chain recombines TRBV7-6 with TRBJ1-6; TRBD1 agrees at 9 bases. Germline V lookup: CDR1 SGHVS, CDR2 FNYEAQ. This CDR3 has 15 residues. The junction had 9 bases not matched to a gene; V was cut back by 5 bases and J by 10 bases.

This clonotype showed up just a few times. The chain recombines TRBV7-8 with TRBJ2-1; TRBD1 is a possible D gene (5 bases). The CDR3 length is 14 residues. The germline V gene encodes CDR1 SGHVS and CDR2 FQNEAQ. V was pared by 3 bases and J by 5 bases, with 11 bases between. DNA for the CDR3: TGTGCCAGCAGCTTTGTTGCAGGGAACAATGAGCAGTTCTTC. It specifies CASSFVAGNNEQFF.

The chain couples TRBV20-1 to TRBJ1-5; D perhaps matches TRBD1 (6 bases). V was shortened by 0 bases and J by 3 bases, with 15 bases between the two germline ends. This CDR3 has 16 residues. Per germline, CDR1 DFQATT and CDR2 SNEGSKA (reference sequence). Here the CDR3 reads CSARDGQKGDNQPQHF. The CDR3 nucleotides are TGCAGTGCTAGAGATGGGCAAAAGGGGGACAATCAGCCCCAGCATTTT.

This rearrangement joins TRBV10-2 to TRBJ1-4; D remains unclear. The V gene lost 4 bases and the J gene lost 8 bases, with 8 bases spanning the gap. Per germline, CDR1 WSHSY and CDR2 SAAADI. CDR3 size: 12 residues. CDR3 sequence: CASSVGREKLFF. DNA of the CDR3: TGCGCCAGCAGTGTCGGGAGAGAAAAACTGTTTTTT.

This clonotype was detected only a few times. This chain joins TRBV15 and TRBJ2-2; D is possibly TRBD2 (6 bases). The germline V gene encodes CDR1 LNHNV and CDR2 YYDKDF (reference sequence). With 3 bases removed from V and 8 bases from J, the gap between germline ends came to 13 bases. The CDR3 sequence is 14 residues long. CDR3 DNA: TGTGCCACCAGCAGTCATACCCGGGGGGGGGAGCTGTTTTTT. Translating gives CATSSHTRGGELFF.

A word on this clonotype: A read error may explain this, as a much larger clone is one base away. The V call is TRBV20-1, the J call TRBJ1-3; D possibly corresponds to TRBD1 (6 bases). The CDR3 runs to 13 residues. Germline lookup yields CDR1 DFQATT and CDR2 SNEGSKA (reference sequence). V lost 7 bases and J 3 bases, leaving 13 bases between the germline ends. The chain's CDR3 is CSVTGICGNTIYF. DNA of the CDR3: TGCAGTGTAACAGGGATCTGTGGAAACACCATATATTTT.

The sample holds many counts of this clonotype. The rearrangement links TRBV24-1 to TRBJ2-7; 8 bases line up with TRBD2. CDR3 length equals 16 residues. CDR1 is KGHDR and CDR2 is SFDVKD in the germline V gene. Losses at the gene ends were 4 bases for V and 0 bases for J; bases not matched to a gene: 7. In DNA, the CDR3 is TGTGCCACCAGTGACACCGCGGGGGGAACCTCCTACGAGCAGTACTTC. This gives the protein CATSDTAGGTSYEQYF.

This clonotype was detected ten times or more. The rearrangement links TRBV20-1 to TRBJ2-3; D assignment may be TRBD1 or TRBD2 (5 bases each). The length of the CDR3 is 15 residues. Trimming removed 0 bases at V and 1 base at J, with 11 bases between. Germline V lookup: CDR1 DFQATT, CDR2 SNEGSKA (reference sequence). The CDR3 loop reads CSARDRGGRTDTQYF. CDR3 nucleotides: TGCAGTGCTAGAGATAGGGGCGGGCGCACAGATACGCAGTATTTT.

Many counts were recorded for this clonotype. The chain recombines TRBV7-9 with TRBJ2-2; D is uncertain. Trimming took 5 bases from V and 6 from J, leaving 4 bases between them. Per the germline V gene, CDR1 is SEHNR and CDR2 is FQNEAQ (reference sequence). CDR3 length: 11 amino acids. The CDR3 region is CASSRAGELFF. DNA for the CDR3: TGTGCCAGCAGCCGTGCCGGGGAGCTGTTTTTT.

The rearrangement uses TRBV5-6 and TRBJ1-1; D uncertain. This CDR3 comprises 9 residues. Trimming took 7 bases from V and 10 from J, leaving 8 bases between them. Germline V CDR1 and CDR2: SGHDT, YYEEEE. CDR3 residues: CASPWAAFF. CDR3 DNA sequence: TGTGCCAGCCCGTGGGCAGCTTTCTTT.

The rearrangement joins TRBV20-1 to TRBJ2-7, with D tentatively TRBD1 (5 bases). The V end lost 5 bases, the J end lost 2 bases, and 16 bases lay between the germline ends. The CDR3 extends over 14 amino acids. The germline gives CDR1 DFQATT, CDR2 SNEGSKA (reference sequence). The CDR3, as DNA: TGCAGTGCTGCTCAGGGCAGGCGACCCTACGAGCAGTACTTC. This sequence encodes CSAAQGRRPYEQYF.

This clonotype appeared many times. The chain carries TRBV12-3 or TRBV12-4 and TRBJ1-5; D is ambiguous. The V end was cut by 3 bases, the J end by 6 bases, with 6 bases between. CDR3 length: 12 amino acids. CDR3: CASSFDTQPQHF. The CDR3 nucleotides read TGTGCCAGCAGTTTTGATACTCAGCCCCAGCATTTT.

This clonotype showed up just a few times. The V gene is TRBV6-5, the J gene TRBJ2-1; TRBD1 matches at 8 bases. The CDR3 totals 15 residues. Trimming at V came to 2 bases and at J to 3 bases, leaving 3 bases not matched to a gene. Germline CDR1 and CDR2: MNHEY and SVGAGI. The CDR3 nucleotides read TGTGCCAGCAGTTACCGACAGGGGAACTACAATGAGCAGTTCTTC. Translation: CASSYRQGNYNEQFF.

This clonotype was found many times. V gene TRBV7-2 combines with J gene TRBJ1-1; TRBD1 aligns across 7 bases. CDR1 is SGHTA, CDR2 FQGNSA, per germline. The CDR3 consists of 16 residues. The ends lost 0 bases at V and 1 base at J; junction bases unmatched: 5. The CDR3 region is CASSLASRGRNTEAFF. The CDR3 DNA is TGTGCCAGCAGCTTAGCAAGTAGGGGGCGGAACACTGAAGCTTTCTTT.

The sample holds many counts of this clonotype. This rearrangement joins TRBV7-2 to TRBJ1-3; 12 nucleotides line up with TRBD1. The CDR3 sequence is 15 residues long. Looked up from germline, CDR1 is SGHTA and CDR2 is FQGNSA. Germline trimming cut 7 bases from V and 2 bases from J; bases unmatched to any gene: 3. CDR3 bases: TGTGCCAGCACCCGGGACAGGGGGCCTGGAAACACCATATATTTT. Protein: CASTRDRGPGNTIYF.

The chain joins TRBV6-5 to TRBJ2-2; D may be TRBD1 (6 bases). There are 14 residues in the CDR3. Germline CDR1 is MNHEY and CDR2 is SVGAGI. Trimming removed 2 bases at V and 3 bases at J, with 7 bases between. The chain's CDR3 is CASSYGQYTGELFF. The CDR3 nucleotides read TGTGCCAGCAGTTACGGACAGTACACCGGGGAGCTGTTTTTT.

This clonotype was recorded many times. This chain connects TRBV12-3 or TRBV12-4 to TRBJ1-1; possibly TRBD1 for D (6 bases). CDR3 length: 15 amino acids. V dropped 6 bases and J dropped 0 bases, with 14 bases sitting between them. The CDR3 protein is CASSPAQGLNTEAFF. CDR3 coding DNA: TGTGCCAGCAGCCCCGCGCAGGGGCTGAACACTGAAGCTTTCTTT.

This chain uses TRBV5-6 with TRBJ2-3, with TRBD1 matching over 8 bases. Trimming took 2 bases from V and 2 from J; bases not matched to a gene: 4. The CDR3 is made up of 15 amino acids. Germline V lookup: CDR1 SGHDT, CDR2 YYEEEE. The DNA of the CDR3 is TGTGCCAGCAGCTTTGGACAGGGACTCACAGATACGCAGTATTTT. This codes for CASSFGQGLTDTQYF.

This clonotype was seen repeatedly, ten times or more. This rearrangement joins TRBV29-1 to TRBJ1-2; no clear D gene. CDR1 and CDR2 (germline): SQVTM, ANQGSEA. The V gene lost 3 bases and the J gene lost 2 bases, with 7 bases spanning the gap. The length of the CDR3 is 12 residues. The chain's CDR3 is CSVDSFNYGYTF. The CDR3 bases are TGCAGCGTTGACAGTTTCAACTATGGCTACACCTTC.

This clonotype has a count of ten or more. The chain combines TRBV29-1 with TRBJ1-6, with no clear D. The CDR3 loop spans 13 amino acids. Looked up from germline, CDR1 is SQVTM and CDR2 is ANQGSEA. The V and J ends lost 6 bases and 1 base respectively, with 7 bases between them. Here the CDR3 reads CSVRRSYNSPLHF. Here the CDR3 DNA reads TGCAGCGTCAGGAGGTCCTATAATTCACCCCTCCACTTT.

Remarks on this clonotype: A single base separates this from a much larger clone, so it may be a read error. The chain is built from TRBV10-3 and TRBJ2-5, with 9 bases aligning to TRBD1. The germline gives CDR1 ENHRY, CDR2 SYGVKD. The CDR3 runs to 15 residues. CDR3 nucleotide sequence: TGTGCCATCAGTGGGGGGACAGGGCAGGAGGAGACCCAGCACTTC. This translates into CAISGGTGQEETQHF.

At least ten counts were recorded for this clonotype. As DNA, the CDR3 is TGTGCCAGCAGAGGGTTGAGGCAAGAGACCCAGTACTTC. This encodes CASRGLRQETQYF. The chain links TRBV7-2 to TRBJ2-5; D unresolved. The CDR3 contains 13 residues. Germline V gives CDR1 SGHTA, CDR2 FQGNSA. V dropped 6 bases and J dropped 2 bases, with 10 bases sitting between them.

This clonotype came up many times. This rearrangement joins TRBV29-1 to TRBJ2-5, with D perhaps matching TRBD1 (5 bases). Germline lookup yields CDR1 SQVTM and CDR2 ANQGSEA. This CDR3 spans 13 amino acids. The V and J ends lost 1 base and 7 bases respectively, with 13 bases between them. The CDR3 DNA follows: TGCAGCGTTGAAGGATCAGGGCAGGGGACCCAGTACTTC. Its translation is CSVEGSGQGTQYF.

Many counts were recorded for this clonotype. This chain connects TRBV20-1 to TRBJ1-1; TRBD1 aligns across 7 bases. J gave up 3 bases and V 6 bases, and 7 bases lay outside the gene matches. The CDR3 length is 13 residues. Looked up from germline, CDR1 is DFQATT and CDR2 is SNEGSKA (reference sequence). This CDR3 is CSARGEGDTEAFF. CDR3 nucleotide sequence: TGCAGTGCCAGGGGGGAGGGGGACACTGAAGCTTTCTTT.

This clonotype was recorded many times. The rearrangement uses TRBV20-1 and TRBJ1-1; no clear D. There are 13 residues in the CDR3. CDR1 is DFQATT, CDR2 SNEGSKA, per germline (reference sequence). V lost 1 base, J lost 0 bases, and 6 bases lay in between. CDR3 nucleotides: TGCAGTGCTAGAGGGACCGTGAACACTGAAGCTTTCTTT. It is translated as CSARGTVNTEAFF.

For this clonotype: This may be a read error, as it is one base from a much larger clone. The J gene is TRBJ2-1, the V gene TRBV5-6; 7 positions agree with TRBD2. This CDR3 spans 16 amino acids. CDR1 and CDR2 (germline): SGHDT, YYEEEE. Germline trimming cut 5 bases from V and 8 bases from J; bases unmatched to any gene: 16. CDR3 bases: TGTGCCAGCAGGAGCGGTGAGCGGGGACCTAGGGATGAGCAGTTCTTC. As protein: CASRSGERGPRDEQFF.